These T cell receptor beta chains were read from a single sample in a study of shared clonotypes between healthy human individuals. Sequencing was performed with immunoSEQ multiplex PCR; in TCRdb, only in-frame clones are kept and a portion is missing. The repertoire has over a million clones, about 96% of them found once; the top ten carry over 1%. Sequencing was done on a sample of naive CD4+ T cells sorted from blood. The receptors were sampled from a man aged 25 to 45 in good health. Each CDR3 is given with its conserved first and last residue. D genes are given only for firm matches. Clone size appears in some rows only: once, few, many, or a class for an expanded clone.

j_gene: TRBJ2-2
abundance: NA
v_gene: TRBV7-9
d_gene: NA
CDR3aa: CASSLVASENTGELFF
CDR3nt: TGTGCCAGCAGCTTAGTGGCTAGCGAAAACACCGGGGAGCTGTTTTTT

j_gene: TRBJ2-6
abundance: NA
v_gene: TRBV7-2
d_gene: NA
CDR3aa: CASSFTAAGANVLTF
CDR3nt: TGTGCCAGCAGCTTTACCGCCGCTGGGGCCAACGTCCTGACTTTC

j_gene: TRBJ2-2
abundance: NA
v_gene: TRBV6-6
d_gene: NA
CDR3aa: CASGALRDTGELFF
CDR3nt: TGTGCCAGCGGAGCCCTACGAGACACCGGGGAGCTGTTTTTT

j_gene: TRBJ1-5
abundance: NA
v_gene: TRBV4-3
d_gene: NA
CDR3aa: CASSPGPANQPQHF
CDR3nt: TGCGCCAGCAGCCCAGGACCCGCTAATCAGCCCCAGCATTTT

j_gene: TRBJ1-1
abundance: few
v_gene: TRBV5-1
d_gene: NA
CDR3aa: CASSLGTANTEAFF
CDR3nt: TGCGCCAGCAGCTTGGGGACAGCGAACACTGAAGCTTTCTTT

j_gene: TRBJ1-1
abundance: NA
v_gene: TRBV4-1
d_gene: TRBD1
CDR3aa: CASSQDTGQHTEAFF
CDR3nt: TGCGCCAGCAGCCAAGATACGGGACAGCACACTGAAGCTTTCTTT

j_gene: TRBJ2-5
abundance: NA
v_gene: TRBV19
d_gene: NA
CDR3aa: CASSSGQFETQYF
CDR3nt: TGTGCCAGTAGCTCAGGACAGTTTGAGACCCAGTACTTC

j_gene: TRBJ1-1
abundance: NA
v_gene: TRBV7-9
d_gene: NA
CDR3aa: CASSWGALRGTEAFF
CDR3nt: TGTGCCAGCAGCTGGGGCGCGCTTAGGGGGACTGAAGCTTTCTTT

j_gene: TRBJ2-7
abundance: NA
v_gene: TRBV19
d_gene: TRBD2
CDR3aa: CASSMPGRDEQYF
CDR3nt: TGTGCCAGTAGTATGCCAGGGAGGGACGAGCAGTACTTC

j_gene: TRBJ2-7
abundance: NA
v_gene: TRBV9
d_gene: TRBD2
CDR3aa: CASSVDAGVGEQYF
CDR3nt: TGTGCCAGCAGCGTAGATGCGGGAGTCGGCGAGCAGTACTTC

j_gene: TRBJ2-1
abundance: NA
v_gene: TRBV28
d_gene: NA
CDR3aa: CASSLDSPGEQFF
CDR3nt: TGTGCCAGCAGTTTAGACAGCCCAGGGGAGCAGTTCTTC

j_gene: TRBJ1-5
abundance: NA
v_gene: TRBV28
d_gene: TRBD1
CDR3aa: CASSLGPGQGAWKVGNQPQHF
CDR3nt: TGTGCCAGCAGTTTAGGCCCGGGACAGGGAGCCTGGAAGGTGGGCAATCAGCCCCAGCATTTT

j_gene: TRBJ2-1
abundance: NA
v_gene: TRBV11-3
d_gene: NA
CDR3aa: CASSLGPHNEQFF
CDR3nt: TGTGCCAGCAGCCTCGGACCTCACAATGAGCAGTTCTTC

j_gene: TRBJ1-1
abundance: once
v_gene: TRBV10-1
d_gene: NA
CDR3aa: CASSAGQLNTEAFF
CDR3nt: TGCGCCAGCAGCGCCGGACAGCTGAACACTGAAGCTTTCTTT

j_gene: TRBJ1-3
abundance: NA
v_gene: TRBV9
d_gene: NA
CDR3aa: CASSFQGSGNTIYF
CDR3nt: TGTGCCAGCAGCTTCCAGGGTTCTGGAAACACCATATATTTT

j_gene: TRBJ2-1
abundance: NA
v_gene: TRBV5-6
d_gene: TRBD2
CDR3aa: CASSAGLAGGAEQFF
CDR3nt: TGTGCCAGCAGCGCGGGACTAGCGGGAGGTGCTGAGCAGTTCTTC

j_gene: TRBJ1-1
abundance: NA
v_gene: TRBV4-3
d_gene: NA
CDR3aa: CASSYIAGNTEAFF
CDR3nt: TGCGCCAGCAGCTACATTGCGGGGAACACTGAAGCTTTCTTT

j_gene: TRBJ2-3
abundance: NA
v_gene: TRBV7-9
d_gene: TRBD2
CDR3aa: CASSLFFTPGLADTQYF
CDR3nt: TGTGCCAGCAGCTTATTCTTTACACCGGGACTAGCGGATACGCAGTATTTT

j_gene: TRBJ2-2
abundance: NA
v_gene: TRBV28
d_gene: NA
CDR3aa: CASKGPGTNTGELFF
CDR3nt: TGTGCCAGCAAGGGACCAGGGACGAACACCGGGGAGCTGTTTTTT

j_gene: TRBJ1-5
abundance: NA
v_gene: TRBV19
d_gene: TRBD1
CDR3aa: CASSPTGGANQPQHF
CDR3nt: TGTGCCAGTAGTCCAACAGGGGGGGCCAATCAGCCCCAGCATTTT

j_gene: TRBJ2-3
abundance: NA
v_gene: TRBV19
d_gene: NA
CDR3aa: CASRTAGHITDTQYF
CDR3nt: TGTGCCAGTAGAACGGCGGGACACATCACAGATACGCAGTATTTT

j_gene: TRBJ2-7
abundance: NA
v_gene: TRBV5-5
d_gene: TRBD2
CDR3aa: CASSSSGRTTYEQYF
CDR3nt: TGTGCCAGCAGCAGTAGCGGGAGAACTACCTACGAGCAGTACTTC

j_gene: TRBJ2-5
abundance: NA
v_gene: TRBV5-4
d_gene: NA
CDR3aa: CASSPLPQAGQETQYF
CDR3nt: TGTGCCAGCAGCCCTCTCCCCCAGGCTGGTCAAGAGACCCAGTACTTC

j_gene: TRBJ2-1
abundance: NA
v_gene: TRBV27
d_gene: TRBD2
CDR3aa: CASSPIPGLEGNEQFF
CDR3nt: TGTGCCAGCAGCCCCATCCCGGGACTAGAAGGCAATGAGCAGTTCTTC

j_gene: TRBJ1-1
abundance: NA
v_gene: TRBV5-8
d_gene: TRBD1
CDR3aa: CASSRYPRQGIDLNTEAFF
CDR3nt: TGTGCCAGCAGCCGCTACCCTAGACAGGGGATCGACCTGAACACTGAAGCTTTCTTT

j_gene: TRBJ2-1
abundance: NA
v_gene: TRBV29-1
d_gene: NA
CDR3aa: CSVDYARDNEQFF
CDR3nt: TGCAGCGTTGACTATGCAAGGGACAATGAGCAGTTCTTC

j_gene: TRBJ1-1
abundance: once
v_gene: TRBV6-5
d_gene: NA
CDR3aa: CASSYSPRFTEAFF
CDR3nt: TGTGCCAGCAGTTACTCTCCCCGTTTCACTGAAGCTTTCTTT

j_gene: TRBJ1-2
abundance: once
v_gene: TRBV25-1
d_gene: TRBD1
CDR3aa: CASSELHRGLHGYTF
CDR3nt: TGTGCCAGCAGTGAATTGCACAGGGGGCTGCATGGCTACACCTTC

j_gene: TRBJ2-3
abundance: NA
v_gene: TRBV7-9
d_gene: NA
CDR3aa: CASSSSGSTDTQYF
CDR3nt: TGTGCCAGCAGCTCCTCGGGCAGCACAGATACGCAGTATTTT

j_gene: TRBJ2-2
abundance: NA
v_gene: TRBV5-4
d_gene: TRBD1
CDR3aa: CASSLEGGQYGELFF
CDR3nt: TGTGCCAGCAGCTTGGAAGGGGGCCAATACGGGGAGCTGTTTTTT

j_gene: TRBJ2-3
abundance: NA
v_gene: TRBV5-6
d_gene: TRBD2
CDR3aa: CASGAGSTDTQYF
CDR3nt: TGTGCCAGCGGAGCGGGGAGCACAGATACGCAGTATTTT

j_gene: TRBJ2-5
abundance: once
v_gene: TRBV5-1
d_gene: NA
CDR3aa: CASSLTGHEKETQYF
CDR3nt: TGCGCCAGCAGCTTGACAGGACATGAGAAAGAGACCCAGTACTTC

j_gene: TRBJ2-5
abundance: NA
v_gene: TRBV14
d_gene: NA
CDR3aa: CASSQEVNRFLETQYF
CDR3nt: TGTGCCAGCAGCCAAGAAGTAAACAGGTTTTTGGAGACCCAGTACTTC

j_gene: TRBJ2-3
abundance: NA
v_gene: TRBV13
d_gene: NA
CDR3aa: CASSLNRGPDTQYF
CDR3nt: TGTGCCAGCAGCTTAAATAGAGGGCCAGATACGCAGTATTTT

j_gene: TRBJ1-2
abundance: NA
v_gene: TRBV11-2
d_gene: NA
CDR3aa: CASRVDYTPNYGYTF
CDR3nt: TGTGCCAGCAGGGTTGACTATACACCCAACTATGGCTACACCTTC